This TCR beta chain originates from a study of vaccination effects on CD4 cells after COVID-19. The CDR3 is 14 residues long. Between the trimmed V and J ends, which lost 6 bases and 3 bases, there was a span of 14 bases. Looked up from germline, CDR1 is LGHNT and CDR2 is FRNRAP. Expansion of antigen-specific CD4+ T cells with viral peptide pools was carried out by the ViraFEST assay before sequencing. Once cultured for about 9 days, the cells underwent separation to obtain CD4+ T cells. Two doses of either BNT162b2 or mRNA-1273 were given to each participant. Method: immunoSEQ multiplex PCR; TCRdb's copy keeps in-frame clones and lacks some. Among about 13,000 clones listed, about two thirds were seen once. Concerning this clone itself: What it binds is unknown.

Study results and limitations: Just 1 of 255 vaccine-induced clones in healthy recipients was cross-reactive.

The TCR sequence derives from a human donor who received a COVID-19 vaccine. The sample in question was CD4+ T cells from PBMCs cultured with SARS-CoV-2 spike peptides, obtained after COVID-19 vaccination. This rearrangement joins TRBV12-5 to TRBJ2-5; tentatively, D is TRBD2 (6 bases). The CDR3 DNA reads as TGTGCTAGTGGCCCGGGACTGGGGAAAGAGACCCAGTACTTC. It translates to CASGPGLGKETQYF. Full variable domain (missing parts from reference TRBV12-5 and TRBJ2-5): DARVTQTPRHKVTEMGQEVTMRCQPILGHNTVFWYRQTMMQGLELLAYFRNRAPLDDSGMPKDRFSAEMPDATLATLKIQPSEPRDSAVYFCASGPGLGKETQYFGPGTRLLVL.